The source of this T cell receptor (beta chain) is a study of regulatory T cells in long-lasting Graves disease. CDR3 size: 14 residues. With 0 bases removed from V and 5 bases from J, the gap between germline ends came to 12 bases. Germline CDR1 SGHKS, CDR2 YYEKEE (reference sequence). Ten or more counts support this clonotype. Indicated time point: newly diagnosed GD, antithyroid drugs for less than 3 months. PBMC-derived RNA was used for the TCR library. The patient group derived from an endocrinology department in Xi'an, China. Researchers made TCR beta libraries by using iRepertoire HTBI primers and running Arm-PCR on CDR3 regions. Using its own MiXCR run on the multiplex PCR reads, TCRdb lists one record per CDR3 protein. This sample yields 350,000 to 500,000 distinct CDR3 sequences, of which over 15% are seen a single time; about 25% belongs to the top ten. These same data were also listed under a study on T cells in Graves' hyperthyroidism and ophthalmopathy. That paper notes: Graves' hyperthyroidism was deemed stable given no ophthalmopathy progression within 18 months. Recently diagnosed hyperthyroidism of less than 2 months' duration affected patients aged 18 to 65.

The specimen comprised peripheral blood mononuclear cells (PBMCs), sampled at new diagnosis, from a patient treated with antithyroid drugs. The chain couples TRBV5-5 to TRBJ2-7; D may be TRBD1 (6 bases). The sequence came from a woman between 18 and 29 years old with Graves disease. The CDR3 DNA reads as TGTGCCAGCAGCTTGGTCCAGGGGATCGACGAGCAGTACTTC. It encodes CASSLVQGIDEQYF.